These T cell receptor beta chains were read from a single sample in a study of cytomegalovirus exposure and HLA in healthy donors. TCRdb's copy holds only in-frame clones and misses some; the assay was immunoSEQ multiplex PCR. The table records about 110,000 clones, roughly 84% of them present only once. The sequenced sample consisted of PBMCs. The source is a man in his thirties or forties in good health and CMV-seropositive. Both conserved end residues are part of each CDR3. Each record gives: V gene, D gene, CDR3 length, clone size, J gene, CDR3 protein, CDR3 DNA. A D gene is named only where the DNA matches it firmly. Clone size is stated in some rows and not others, as once, few, many or a class when expanded.

V gene: TRBV2; D gene: TRBD2; CDR3 length: 16; clone size: NA; J gene: TRBJ2-1; CDR3 protein: CASGSMTSGPYNEQFF; CDR3 DNA: TGTGCCAGCGGATCAATGACTAGCGGGCCTTACAATGAGCAGTTCTTC
V gene: TRBV10-2; D gene: NA; CDR3 length: 17; clone size: NA; J gene: TRBJ1-6; CDR3 protein: CATVDSSLSSYNSPLHF; CDR3 DNA: TGCGCCACCGTCGACAGCTCGTTGAGCTCCTATAATTCACCCCTCCACTTT
V gene: TRBV11-2; D gene: TRBD1; CDR3 length: 16; clone size: NA; J gene: TRBJ1-4; CDR3 protein: CASSLEGTATNEKLFF; CDR3 DNA: TGTGCCAGCAGCTTAGAAGGGACAGCAACTAATGAAAAACTGTTTTTT
V gene: TRBV4-2; D gene: TRBD2; CDR3 length: 15; clone size: NA; J gene: TRBJ2-3; CDR3 protein: CASSRQRGGSDTQYF; CDR3 DNA: TGTGCCAGCAGCCGGCAGCGGGGGGGATCAGATACGCAGTATTTT
V gene: TRBV7-2; D gene: TRBD2; CDR3 length: 16; clone size: NA; J gene: TRBJ2-1; CDR3 protein: CASSLGLAGAYNEQFF; CDR3 DNA: TGTGCCAGCAGCTTAGGACTAGCGGGGGCCTACAATGAGCAGTTCTTC
V gene: TRBV6-4; D gene: TRBD1; CDR3 length: 15; clone size: NA; J gene: TRBJ1-2; CDR3 protein: CASSPGQGGNYGYTF; CDR3 DNA: TGTGCCAGCAGTCCAGGACAGGGCGGGAACTATGGCTACACCTTC
V gene: TRBV19; D gene: NA; CDR3 length: 15; clone size: NA; J gene: TRBJ1-6; CDR3 protein: CASSLARAYNSPLHF; CDR3 DNA: TGTGCCAGTAGTTTGGCCAGGGCGTATAATTCACCCCTCCACTTT
V gene: TRBV25-1; D gene: TRBD1; CDR3 length: 16; clone size: NA; J gene: TRBJ2-7; CDR3 protein: CASSDEDRADSYEQYF; CDR3 DNA: TGTGCCAGCAGTGACGAAGACAGGGCCGACTCCTACGAGCAGTACTTC
V gene: TRBV28; D gene: NA; CDR3 length: 13; clone size: NA; J gene: TRBJ2-1; CDR3 protein: CASSLRVLGTSFF; CDR3 DNA: TGTGCCAGCAGTTTGCGGGTTCTGGGTACTTCGTTCTTC
V gene: TRBV4-2; D gene: TRBD2; CDR3 length: 18; clone size: NA; J gene: TRBJ2-7; CDR3 protein: CASSQELAGGPLAYEQYF; CDR3 DNA: TGTGCCAGCAGCCAAGAATTAGCGGGGGGGCCCCTCGCCTACGAGCAGTACTTC
V gene: TRBV5-6; D gene: TRBD1; CDR3 length: 16; clone size: NA; J gene: TRBJ1-5; CDR3 protein: CASSWGARQGKETQHF; CDR3 DNA: TGTGCCAGCAGCTGGGGGGCGAGACAGGGTAAAGAGACCCAGCATTTT
V gene: TRBV4-1; D gene: NA; CDR3 length: 15; clone size: medium-sized; J gene: TRBJ1-1; CDR3 protein: CASSQDNGRGTGAFF; CDR3 DNA: TGCGCCAGCAGCCAAGATAATGGGCGGGGGACGGGGGCTTTCTTT
V gene: TRBV4-3; D gene: NA; CDR3 length: 12; clone size: NA; J gene: TRBJ1-6; CDR3 protein: CASSQDRQGVHF; CDR3 DNA: TGCGCCAGCAGCCAAGATAGACAAGGCGTCCACTTT
V gene: TRBV7-2; D gene: TRBD2; CDR3 length: 15; clone size: NA; J gene: TRBJ2-7; CDR3 protein: CASSPPTSGGSEQYF; CDR3 DNA: TGTGCCAGCAGCCCCCCGACTAGCGGGGGGAGCGAGCAGTACTTC
V gene: TRBV5-4; D gene: TRBD1; CDR3 length: 15; clone size: NA; J gene: TRBJ1-2; CDR3 protein: CASSSRTGESYGYTF; CDR3 DNA: TGTGCCAGCAGCTCGAGGACAGGGGAGAGCTATGGCTACACCTTC
V gene: TRBV4-1; D gene: NA; CDR3 length: 15; clone size: NA; J gene: TRBJ2-3; CDR3 protein: CASSQVWPGTDTQYF; CDR3 DNA: TGCGCCAGCAGCCAAGTGTGGCCAGGGACAGATACGCAGTATTTT
V gene: TRBV6-1; D gene: TRBD1; CDR3 length: 18; clone size: NA; J gene: TRBJ1-2; CDR3 protein: CASSEYGTGVGDDYGYTF; CDR3 DNA: TGTGCCAGCAGCGAATACGGGACAGGGGTCGGTGATGACTATGGCTACACCTTC
V gene: TRBV27; D gene: TRBD1; CDR3 length: 12; clone size: NA; J gene: TRBJ2-7; CDR3 protein: CASSSPGGEQYF; CDR3 DNA: TGTGCCAGCAGTTCTCCAGGGGGTGAGCAGTACTTC
V gene: TRBV2; D gene: TRBD1; CDR3 length: 15; clone size: NA; J gene: TRBJ1-6; CDR3 protein: CASSPTGVYNSPLHF; CDR3 DNA: TGTGCCAGCAGCCCTACAGGGGTCTATAATTCACCCCTCCACTTT
V gene: TRBV27; D gene: NA; CDR3 length: 17; clone size: once; J gene: TRBJ1-1; CDR3 protein: CASSLIANPSMNTEAFF; CDR3 DNA: TGTGCCAGCAGTTTAATAGCCAACCCGAGCATGAACACTGAAGCTTTCTTT
V gene: TRBV5-5; D gene: NA; CDR3 length: 15; clone size: NA; J gene: TRBJ1-6; CDR3 protein: CASSLEPQANSPLHF; CDR3 DNA: TGTGCCAGCAGCTTGGAGCCCCAGGCCAATTCACCCCTCCACTTT
V gene: TRBV7-6; D gene: TRBD1; CDR3 length: 14; clone size: medium-sized; J gene: TRBJ1-1; CDR3 protein: CASSLTGGNTEAFF; CDR3 DNA: TGTGCCAGCAGCCTTACAGGGGGCAACACTGAAGCTTTCTTT
V gene: TRBV19; D gene: NA; CDR3 length: 11; clone size: NA; J gene: TRBJ1-1; CDR3 protein: CASSSSGQAFF; CDR3 DNA: TGTGCCAGTAGCAGCAGCGGGCAAGCTTTCTTT
V gene: TRBV6-6; D gene: TRBD2; CDR3 length: 14; clone size: NA; J gene: TRBJ2-2; CDR3 protein: CASLRGGGTGELFF; CDR3 DNA: TGTGCCAGTCTGCGGGGGGGCGGCACCGGGGAGCTGTTTTTT
V gene: TRBV7-2; D gene: NA; CDR3 length: 12; clone size: NA; J gene: TRBJ1-3; CDR3 protein: CASSRQVDTIYF; CDR3 DNA: TGTGCCAGCAGCCGACAGGTGGACACCATATATTTT
V gene: TRBV11-3; D gene: TRBD2; CDR3 length: 15; clone size: NA; J gene: TRBJ2-2; CDR3 protein: CASSLRGVITGELFF; CDR3 DNA: TGTGCCAGCAGCTTACGGGGGGTCATCACCGGGGAGCTGTTTTTT
V gene: TRBV27; D gene: TRBD2; CDR3 length: 16; clone size: NA; J gene: TRBJ2-3; CDR3 protein: CASSPRLAGGTDTQYF; CDR3 DNA: TGTGCCAGCAGTCCCCGGTTAGCGGGGGGCACAGATACGCAGTATTTT
V gene: TRBV11-2; D gene: NA; CDR3 length: 16; clone size: NA; J gene: TRBJ2-7; CDR3 protein: CASSLAPSAGPYEQYF; CDR3 DNA: TGTGCCAGCAGCTTAGCCCCTTCGGCAGGGCCCTACGAGCAGTACTTC
V gene: TRBV7-8; D gene: TRBD2; CDR3 length: 20; clone size: NA; J gene: TRBJ2-3; CDR3 protein: CASSPGLAGGFDSSTDTQYF; CDR3 DNA: TGTGCCAGCAGCCCTGGACTAGCGGGGGGGTTCGATTCTAGCACAGATACGCAGTATTTT
V gene: TRBV7-2; D gene: TRBD1; CDR3 length: 14; clone size: NA; J gene: TRBJ2-7; CDR3 protein: CASSETGTVYEQYF; CDR3 DNA: TGTGCCAGCAGCGAAACCGGGACAGTCTACGAGCAGTACTTC
V gene: TRBV18; D gene: TRBD1; CDR3 length: 14; clone size: few; J gene: TRBJ1-4; CDR3 protein: CASSPGQGNEKLFF; CDR3 DNA: TGTGCCAGCTCTCCCGGACAGGGAAATGAAAAACTGTTTTTT
V gene: TRBV11-2; D gene: NA; CDR3 length: 14; clone size: NA; J gene: TRBJ2-3; CDR3 protein: CASSLGVRTDTQYF; CDR3 DNA: TGTGCCAGCAGCTTAGGCGTTCGCACAGATACGCAGTATTTT
V gene: TRBV5-8; D gene: TRBD1; CDR3 length: 17; clone size: NA; J gene: TRBJ2-2; CDR3 protein: CASSPGFYRGRPGELFF; CDR3 DNA: TGTGCCAGCAGCCCTGGTTTTTACAGGGGGCGCCCCGGGGAGCTGTTTTTT
V gene: TRBV5-1; D gene: NA; CDR3 length: 15; clone size: NA; J gene: TRBJ1-5; CDR3 protein: CASSLNGEWGQPQHF; CDR3 DNA: TGCGCCAGCAGCTTGAACGGGGAATGGGGTCAGCCCCAGCATTTT
V gene: TRBV25-1; D gene: TRBD1; CDR3 length: 17; clone size: NA; J gene: TRBJ2-2; CDR3 protein: CASSGATGTGFTGELFF; CDR3 DNA: TGTGCCAGCAGTGGCGCCACCGGGACAGGGTTTACCGGGGAGCTGTTTTTT
V gene: TRBV30; D gene: NA; CDR3 length: 15; clone size: NA; J gene: TRBJ1-4; CDR3 protein: CAWSVGAGLGEKLFF; CDR3 DNA: TGTGCCTGGAGTGTAGGGGCAGGGTTGGGAGAAAAACTGTTTTTT
V gene: TRBV7-3; D gene: TRBD2; CDR3 length: 16; clone size: NA; J gene: TRBJ2-1; CDR3 protein: CASSLTPASGGNEQFF; CDR3 DNA: TGTGCCAGCAGCTTAACCCCGGCTAGCGGGGGAAATGAGCAGTTCTTC
V gene: TRBV6-6; D gene: TRBD1; CDR3 length: 15; clone size: NA; J gene: TRBJ1-1; CDR3 protein: CASSYVTGTDTEAFF; CDR3 DNA: TGTGCCAGCAGTTATGTGACAGGGACGGACACTGAAGCTTTCTTT
V gene: TRBV27; D gene: NA; CDR3 length: 16; clone size: NA; J gene: TRBJ2-1; CDR3 protein: CASSLSLGGAYNEQFF; CDR3 DNA: TGTGCCAGCAGTTTATCCCTAGGCGGGGCGTACAATGAGCAGTTCTTC
V gene: TRBV15; D gene: TRBD1; CDR3 length: 17; clone size: NA; J gene: TRBJ2-1; CDR3 protein: CATETGDRGGYYNEQFF; CDR3 DNA: TGTGCCACCGAGACAGGGGACAGAGGAGGTTATTACAATGAGCAGTTCTTC
V gene: TRBV7-2; D gene: NA; CDR3 length: 14; clone size: NA; J gene: TRBJ1-2; CDR3 protein: CASSRGSSNYGYTF; CDR3 DNA: TGTGCCAGCAGCCGAGGGAGTTCTAACTATGGCTACACCTTC
V gene: TRBV19; D gene: NA; CDR3 length: 15; clone size: NA; J gene: TRBJ1-2; CDR3 protein: CASSGGFVGVYGYTF; CDR3 DNA: TGTGCCAGTAGTGGTGGATTTGTAGGGGTCTATGGCTACACCTTC
V gene: TRBV7-2; D gene: NA; CDR3 length: 14; clone size: NA; J gene: TRBJ2-7; CDR3 protein: CASSLGLSGYEQYF; CDR3 DNA: TGTGCCAGCAGCCTGGGTTTGTCCGGGTACGAGCAGTACTTC
V gene: TRBV6-1; D gene: NA; CDR3 length: 15; clone size: NA; J gene: TRBJ2-3; CDR3 protein: CASSADTGFTDTQYF; CDR3 DNA: TGTGCCAGCAGTGCCGACACAGGGTTCACAGATACGCAGTATTTT
V gene: TRBV10-1; D gene: NA; CDR3 length: 14; clone size: NA; J gene: TRBJ2-1; CDR3 protein: CASWGRLPYNEQFF; CDR3 DNA: TGCGCCAGCTGGGGCAGACTCCCCTACAATGAGCAGTTCTTC
V gene: TRBV28; D gene: TRBD1; CDR3 length: 17; clone size: NA; J gene: TRBJ2-6; CDR3 protein: CASRPGQGARGANVLTF; CDR3 DNA: TGTGCCAGCAGGCCGGGACAGGGGGCTCGTGGGGCCAACGTCCTGACTTTC
V gene: TRBV29-1; D gene: TRBD1; CDR3 length: 15; clone size: NA; J gene: TRBJ1-4; CDR3 protein: CSVGITGEIGGKLFF; CDR3 DNA: TGCAGCGTTGGGATCACAGGGGAAATCGGCGGAAAACTGTTTTTT
V gene: TRBV5-6; D gene: TRBD1; CDR3 length: 16; clone size: NA; J gene: TRBJ1-5; CDR3 protein: CASSLGAGGGNQPQHF; CDR3 DNA: TGTGCCAGCAGCTTGGGGGCAGGGGGTGGCAATCAGCCCCAGCATTTT
V gene: TRBV27; D gene: NA; CDR3 length: 13; clone size: NA; J gene: TRBJ2-5; CDR3 protein: CASRQGGQETQYF; CDR3 DNA: TGTGCCAGCAGACAGGGGGGGCAAGAGACCCAGTACTTC
V gene: TRBV7-9; D gene: NA; CDR3 length: 15; clone size: NA; J gene: TRBJ1-1; CDR3 protein: CASSLLTGMNTEAFF; CDR3 DNA: TGTGCCAGCAGCTTATTAACCGGGATGAACACTGAAGCTTTCTTT
V gene: TRBV7-3; D gene: NA; CDR3 length: 14; clone size: NA; J gene: TRBJ1-1; CDR3 protein: CASSQGSVNTEAFF; CDR3 DNA: TGTGCCAGCAGCCAGGGGTCTGTGAACACTGAAGCTTTCTTT
V gene: TRBV6-5; D gene: TRBD2; CDR3 length: 15; clone size: NA; J gene: TRBJ2-5; CDR3 protein: CASSYASGGAETQYF; CDR3 DNA: TGTGCCAGCAGTTACGCTAGCGGGGGTGCGGAGACCCAGTACTTC